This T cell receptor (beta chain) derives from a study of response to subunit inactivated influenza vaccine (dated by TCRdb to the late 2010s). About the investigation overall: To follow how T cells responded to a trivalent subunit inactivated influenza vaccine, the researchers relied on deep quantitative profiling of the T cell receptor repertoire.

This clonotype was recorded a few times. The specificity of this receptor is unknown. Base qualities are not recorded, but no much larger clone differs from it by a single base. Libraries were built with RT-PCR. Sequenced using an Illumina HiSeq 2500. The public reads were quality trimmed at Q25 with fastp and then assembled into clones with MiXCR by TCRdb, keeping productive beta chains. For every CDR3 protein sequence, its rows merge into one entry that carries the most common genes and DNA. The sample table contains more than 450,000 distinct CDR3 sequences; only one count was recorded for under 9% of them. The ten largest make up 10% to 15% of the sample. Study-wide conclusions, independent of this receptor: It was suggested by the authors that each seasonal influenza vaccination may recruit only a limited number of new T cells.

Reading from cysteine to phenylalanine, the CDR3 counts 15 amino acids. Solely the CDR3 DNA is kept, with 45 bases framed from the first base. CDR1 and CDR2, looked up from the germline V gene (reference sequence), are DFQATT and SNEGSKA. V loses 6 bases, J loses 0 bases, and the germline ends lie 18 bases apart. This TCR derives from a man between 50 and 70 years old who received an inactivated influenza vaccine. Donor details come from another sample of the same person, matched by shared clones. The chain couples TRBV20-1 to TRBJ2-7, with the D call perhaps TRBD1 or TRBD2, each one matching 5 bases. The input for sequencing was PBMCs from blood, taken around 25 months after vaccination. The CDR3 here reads CSAINRDGVSYEQYF. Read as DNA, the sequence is TGCAGTGCAATAAACCGGGACGGAGTCTCCTACGAGCAGTACTTC.